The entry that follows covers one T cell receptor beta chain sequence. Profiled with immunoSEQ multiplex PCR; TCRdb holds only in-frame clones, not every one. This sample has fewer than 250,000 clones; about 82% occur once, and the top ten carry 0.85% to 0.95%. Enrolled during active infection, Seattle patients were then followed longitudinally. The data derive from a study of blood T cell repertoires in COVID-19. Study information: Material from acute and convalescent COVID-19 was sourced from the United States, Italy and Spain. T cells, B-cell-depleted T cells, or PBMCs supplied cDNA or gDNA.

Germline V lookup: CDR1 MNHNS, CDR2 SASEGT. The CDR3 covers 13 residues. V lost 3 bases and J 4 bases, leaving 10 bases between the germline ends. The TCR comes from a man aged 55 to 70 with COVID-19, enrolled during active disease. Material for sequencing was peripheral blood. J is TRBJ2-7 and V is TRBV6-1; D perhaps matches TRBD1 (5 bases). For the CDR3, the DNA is TGTGCCAGCAGTGAGCAGGGTGGTTACGAGCAGTACTTC. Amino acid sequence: CASSEQGGYEQYF.